A selection of T cell receptor beta chains follows, all from one sample in a study of blood T cell repertoires in COVID-19. Generated by immunoSEQ multiplex PCR, the TCRdb table keeps only in-frame clones and is missing some. Among about 370,000 clones listed, about 89% were seen once. The sequenced material came from peripheral blood. The receptors come from a woman aged 25 to 39 with COVID-19, enrolled during active disease. Each CDR3 is given with its conserved first and last residue. The order of the fields is V gene, D gene, J gene, clone size, CDR3 protein, CDR3 DNA. A D gene is named only where the DNA matches it firmly. The listing skips clone size in some rows; elsewhere it reads once, few, many or a size class.

V: TRBV9
D: .
J: TRBJ1-4
size: once
CDR3: CASSKAGSKREKLFF
DNA: TGTGCCAGCAGCAAAGCGGGATCCAAACGGGAAAAACTGTTTTTT

V: TRBV15
D: TRBD2
J: TRBJ2-2
size: .
CDR3: CATSRDWLADGSGELFF
DNA: TGTGCCACCAGCAGAGATTGGCTAGCGGATGGGTCCGGGGAGCTGTTTTTT

V: TRBV6-1
D: TRBD2
J: TRBJ2-7
size: .
CDR3: CASLAGGAEQYF
DNA: TGTGCCAGCCTAGCGGGGGGTGCGGAGCAGTACTTC

V: TRBV6-2/TRBV6-3
D: TRBD1
J: TRBJ2-1
size: once
CDR3: CASSYAGGTGWVHEQFF
DNA: TGTGCCAGCAGTTACGCTGGGGGGACAGGGTGGGTCCATGAGCAGTTCTTC

V: TRBV28
D: TRBD1
J: TRBJ1-5
size: .
CDR3: CASSFRDRGRQPQHF
DNA: TGTGCCAGCAGTTTCAGGGACAGGGGTCGTCAGCCCCAGCATTTT

V: TRBV28
D: TRBD1
J: TRBJ1-5
size: .
CDR3: CASSFGATGGNQPQHF
DNA: TGTGCCAGCAGCTTTGGGGCTACAGGGGGCAATCAGCCCCAGCATTTT

V: TRBV7-9
D: TRBD2
J: TRBJ2-1
size: .
CDR3: CASSLGGSSSGYNEQFF
DNA: TGTGCCAGCAGCTTAGGGGGTAGTAGTAGCGGGTACAATGAGCAGTTCTTC

V: TRBV7-2
D: .
J: TRBJ1-5
size: .
CDR3: CASSLGGPFSQPQHF
DNA: TGTGCCAGCAGCTTAGGAGGGCCCTTCAGCCAGCCCCAGCATTTT

V: TRBV7-9
D: .
J: TRBJ1-1
size: .
CDR3: CASSLPVDTEAFF
DNA: TGTGCCAGCAGCTTACCGGTCGACACTGAAGCTTTCTTT

V: TRBV11-2
D: TRBD2
J: TRBJ2-7
size: few
CDR3: CASSPRGRGVSEQYF
DNA: TGTGCCAGCAGCCCGCGGGGGCGGGGGGTCTCGGAGCAGTACTTC

V: TRBV7-9
D: .
J: TRBJ2-4
size: .
CDR3: CASSPSGGWGNIQYF
DNA: TGTGCCAGCAGCCCCTCGGGGGGCTGGGGGAACATTCAGTACTTC

V: TRBV19
D: TRBD1
J: TRBJ2-5
size: once
CDR3: CASSTTGGLETQYF
DNA: TGTGCCAGTAGTACGACAGGGGGTTTAGAGACCCAGTACTTC

V: TRBV7-2
D: TRBD1
J: TRBJ2-7
size: once
CDR3: CASSPAFTGAYEQYF
DNA: TGTGCCAGCAGCCCCGCGTTTACAGGGGCCTACGAGCAGTACTTC

V: TRBV2
D: TRBD2
J: TRBJ2-3
size: .
CDR3: CASSEGLAGGLDTQYF
DNA: TGTGCCAGCAGTGAAGGTCTAGCGGGAGGGCTGGATACGCAGTATTTT

V: TRBV19
D: .
J: TRBJ1-2
size: .
CDR3: CASSPAGRVNYGYTF
DNA: TGTGCCAGTAGTCCGGCGGGACGGGTGAACTATGGCTACACCTTC

V: TRBV19
D: .
J: TRBJ1-5
size: .
CDR3: CASSMAAPGLPQHF
DNA: TGTGCCAGTAGTATGGCAGCCCCGGGGTTGCCCCAGCATTTT

V: TRBV6-2/TRBV6-3
D: .
J: TRBJ1-4
size: .
CDR3: CASSDSFNEKLFF
DNA: TGTGCCAGCAGCGACAGCTTTAATGAAAAACTGTTTTTT

V: TRBV27
D: TRBD1
J: TRBJ1-6
size: .
CDR3: CASSLRVDRGGSPLHF
DNA: TGTGCCAGCAGTTTACGGGTGGACAGGGGGGGGTCACCCCTCCACTTT

V: TRBV9
D: .
J: TRBJ1-5
size: .
CDR3: CASSAGFSNQPQHF
DNA: TGTGCCAGCAGCGCAGGTTTTAGCAATCAGCCCCAGCATTTT

V: TRBV5-1
D: .
J: TRBJ1-3
size: .
CDR3: CASSSALDSLGSGNTIYF
DNA: TGCGCCAGCAGCTCTGCGTTAGACAGTTTAGGTTCCGGAAACACCATATATTTT

V: TRBV19
D: TRBD1
J: TRBJ2-1
size: .
CDR3: CASSMGDRIYNEQFF
DNA: TGTGCCAGTAGTATGGGGGACAGAATCTACAATGAGCAGTTCTTC

V: TRBV4-1
D: TRBD1
J: TRBJ2-1
size: .
CDR3: CASSQDGTGTYNEQFF
DNA: TGCGCCAGCAGCCAAGATGGGACAGGGACCTACAATGAGCAGTTCTTC